Listed here are 14 T cell receptor beta chains from one sample, sequenced in a study of CD8+ T cells in alopecia areata. Investigators isolated RNA and reverse transcribed it into cDNA to act as the sequencing template. Here immunoSEQ multiplex PCR was the method, and the copy in TCRdb shows in-frame clones only, minus some. The sample lists over 50,000 clones, about 45% occurring once. Material: CD8+ T cells sorted from blood, obtained at week 0. The receptors stem from a human donor with alopecia areata.

The chain's CDR3 is CSAMGVAGELFF. In nucleotides, the CDR3 is TGCAGCGCCATGGGGGTGGCCGGGGAGCTGTTTTTT. V and J are TRBV29-1 and TRBJ2-2, with D perhaps matching TRBD1 or TRBD2 (5 bases each). CDR1 is SQVTM, CDR2 ANQGSEA, per germline. The ends were cut back, 7 bases at V and 6 bases at J, with 12 bases in the middle. This CDR3 comprises 12 residues.

The CDR3 DNA is TGTGCCAGCAGCTTAGGCACGAGTAGCACAGATACGCAGTATTTT. The encoded protein is CASSLGTSSTDTQYF. The chain has TRBV11-1 and TRBJ2-3; D is ambiguous. The germline CDR1 and CDR2 sequences are SGHAT and FQDESV (reference sequence). With 1 base removed from V and 0 bases from J, the gap between germline ends came to 8 bases. The CDR3 contains 15 residues.

In its sample, this clone was seen a few times. The J gene is TRBJ2-3, the V gene TRBV29-1, with D perhaps TRBD1 (6 bases). V was trimmed by 5 bases and J by 5 bases, leaving 17 bases between them. The germline CDR1 and CDR2 sequences are SQVTM and ANQGSEA. The CDR3 has 14 amino acids. The CDR3 here is CSVPLPGDKDTQYF. The CDR3 DNA reads as TGCAGCGTTCCCCTTCCCGGGGACAAAGATACGCAGTATTTT.

This clone was counted only a few times. This chain uses TRBV15 with TRBJ2-1; TRBD2 matches at 10 bases. This CDR3 region has 15 residues. The junction had 6 bases not matched to a gene; V was cut back by 9 bases and J by 1 base. Germline V CDR1 and CDR2: LNHNV, YYDKDF (reference sequence). The CDR3, as DNA: TGTGCCACGGAGCCTAGCGGGAGTTCCTACAATGAGCAGTTCTTC. It translates to CATEPSGSSYNEQFF.

This sequence joins TRBV5-6 and TRBJ1-5; no clear D gene. The CDR3 is 13 residues long. Trimming pared 2 bases from V and 0 bases from J, leaving 3 bases between. Germline lookup yields CDR1 SGHDT and CDR2 YYEEEE. The CDR3 DNA follows: TGTGCCAGCAGCTTAGATAGCAATCAGCCCCAGCATTTT. Protein product: CASSLDSNQPQHF. Looking up the rest from reference TRBV5-6 and TRBJ1-5 gives the full variable domain: DAGVTQSPTHLIKTRGQQVTLRCSPKSGHDTVSWYQQALGQGPQFIFQYYEEEERQRGNFPDRFSGHQFPNYSSELNVNALLLGDSALYLCASSLDSNQPQHFGDGTRLSIL.

The rearrangement uses TRBV2 and TRBJ2-1; D remains unclear. With 4 bases removed from V and 9 bases from J, the gap between germline ends came to 7 bases. The CDR3 extends over 11 amino acids. Germline V gene lookup returns CDR1 SNHLY and CDR2 FYNNEI. CDR3 residues: CASSGDVEQFF. The CDR3 region has the DNA TGTGCCAGCAGTGGAGATGTTGAGCAGTTCTTC.

The chain links TRBV10-3 to TRBJ2-3; TRBD2 is a possible D gene (6 bases). V was cut by 6 bases and J by 2 bases, with 12 bases left in between. The CDR3 extends over 14 amino acids. The germline gives CDR1 ENHRY, CDR2 SYGVKD. For the CDR3, the DNA is TGTGCCATCAGCCGGGACTCCTACACAGATACGCAGTATTTT. Translating gives CAISRDSYTDTQYF.

The chain combines TRBV29-1 with TRBJ2-1, with D uncertain. The CDR3 extends over 11 amino acids. The V and J ends lost 4 bases and 6 bases respectively, with 7 bases between them. CDR1 is SQVTM, CDR2 ANQGSEA, per germline. The CDR3 nucleotides are TGCAGCGTTGCCCCTCCCAATGAGCAGTTCTTC. Encoded protein: CSVAPPNEQFF.

This clone came up a few times. The J gene is TRBJ1-2, the V gene TRBV23-1, with 7 bases aligning to TRBD1. TRBV23-1 is an ORF, and what it does is uncertain. The CDR3 spans 14 residues. V was clipped by 6 bases and J by 4 bases; unmatched bases: 8. The CDR3 here is CASSGEGAGYGYTF. DNA for the CDR3: TGCGCCAGCAGCGGGGAGGGGGCAGGCTATGGCTACACCTTC.

The chain recombines TRBV7-2 with TRBJ2-7, with a tentative D call TRBD2 (5 bases). V was pared by 4 bases and J by 3 bases, with 7 bases between. The germline CDR1 and CDR2 sequences are SGHTA and FQGNSA. This CDR3 contains 12 residues. The CDR3 region is CASSSGFYEQYF. Here the CDR3 DNA reads TGTGCCAGCAGCTCGGGGTTCTACGAGCAGTACTTC.

This clone came up a few times. This chain uses TRBV7-9 with TRBJ2-7; D uncertain. Germline V gene data show CDR1 as SEHNR and CDR2 as FQNEAQ (reference sequence). This CDR3 contains 13 residues. V shed 6 bases and J shed 4 bases, with 13 bases lying between them. The DNA for the CDR3 is TGTGCCAGCAGTTTCTCCGGACGGTACGAGCAGTACTTC. Encoded protein: CASSFSGRYEQYF.

This clone was counted only a few times. The chain couples TRBV19 to TRBJ2-1; 7 bases map to TRBD1. With 6 bases clipped from V and 8 bases from J, the junction kept 4 bases outside the gene matches. CDR1 is LNHDA, CDR2 SQIVND, per germline (reference sequence). This CDR3 spans 12 amino acids. For the CDR3, the DNA is TGTGCCAGTAGCCCAGGGGGACATGAGCAGTTCTTC. It translates to CASSPGGHEQFF.

About this clone: This CDR3 is also generated by other DNA sequences in the sample. The J gene is TRBJ1-1, the V gene TRBV19, with a weak D call TRBD1 (5 bases). Germline values: CDR1 LNHDA, CDR2 SQIVND (reference sequence). The ends were cut back, 3 bases at V and 7 bases at J, with 9 bases in the middle. This CDR3 spans 12 amino acids. The DNA for the CDR3 is TGTGCCAGTAGTATGGGGGGTCTTGAAGCTTTCTTT. Amino acids: CASSMGGLEAFF.

This chain uses TRBV29-1 with TRBJ2-1, with 13 bases aligning to TRBD2. Germline-derived CDR1 and CDR2 are SQVTM and ANQGSEA. There are 14 residues in the CDR3. V shed 5 bases and J 5 bases; nucleotides not matched to a gene: 3. The CDR3 DNA reads TGCAGCGTTCTGGGACTAGCGGGACACAATGAGCAGTTCTTC. It yields the protein CSVLGLAGHNEQFF.